The present entry profiles one TCR beta chain with its context. Antigen unknown. This sample is part of a study of cytomegalovirus exposure and HLA in healthy donors. Per the germline V gene, CDR1 is SNHLY and CDR2 is FYNNEI. CDR3 length equals 19 residues. V gave up 4 bases and J gave up 4 bases, with 28 bases separating them. PCR primers comprised 60 Vbeta and 13 Jbeta primers. Some clones are missing from TCRdb's copy, which holds only in-frame ones; the method was immunoSEQ multiplex PCR. The data show some 180,000 clones, around three quarters seen once. Findings and caveats of the study: Some segments of the V type, notably TRBV6-2 and TRBV6-3, were excluded as indistinguishable. Segments of the TCR beta V type were, in most cases, productive about 90% or about 30% of the time in an earlier analysis.

This TCR was sampled from a woman aged 25 to 39 in good health and CMV-seropositive. The V gene is TRBV2, the J gene TRBJ1-1; D uncertain. The sequenced sample consisted of PBMCs. CDR3 protein: CASSGPWRQTVGSATEAFF. CDR3 sequence (DNA): TGTGCCAGCAGTGGCCCCTGGAGGCAGACTGTCGGGAGCGCCACTGAAGCTTTCTTT.